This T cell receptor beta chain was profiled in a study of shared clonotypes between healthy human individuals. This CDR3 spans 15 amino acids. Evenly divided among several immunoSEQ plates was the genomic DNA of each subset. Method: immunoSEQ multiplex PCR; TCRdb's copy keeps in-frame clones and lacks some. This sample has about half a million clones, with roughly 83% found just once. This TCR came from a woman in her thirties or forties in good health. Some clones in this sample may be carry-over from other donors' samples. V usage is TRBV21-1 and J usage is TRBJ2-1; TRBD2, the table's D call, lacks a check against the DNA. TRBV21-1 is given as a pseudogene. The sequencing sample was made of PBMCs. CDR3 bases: TGTGCCAGCAGCAAAGAGCGGGAGGGGTACAATGAGCAGTTCTTC. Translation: CASSKEREGYNEQFF.